Listed below are T cell receptor beta chains from one sample, sequenced in a study of T-cell memory formation after mild COVID-19. Each CDR3 protein is one row after TCRdb ran MiXCR on the 5' RACE reads. The table lists roughly 400,000 distinct CDR3 sequences, about a sixth of them singletons. The material sequenced was PBMCs or a T cell subset sorted from them (not recorded which). These receptors were taken from a man aged 18-30 years who had mild COVID-19 (a few samples of this study predate the infection). Cell type and time point are not known. Each CDR3 is given with its conserved first and last residue. Fields, in order: CDR3 DNA, CDR3 protein, J gene, clone size, D gene, V gene. D genes are given only for firm matches. Clone size appears in some rows only: once, few, many, or a class for an expanded clone.

TGCGCCAGCAGCTTGGCCGGGACTAGCGGTGATACGCAGTATTTT | CASSLAGTSGDTQYF | TRBJ2-3 | . | TRBD2 | TRBV5-1
TGTGCCAGCAGTACTCGGACAGAAACCTACGAGCAGTACTTC | CASSTRTETYEQYF | TRBJ2-7 | few | . | TRBV6-6
TGTGCCAGCAGCCCCCGGAGTAGCGGGGTTGGGGAGACCCAGTACTTC | CASSPRSSGVGETQYF | TRBJ2-5 | . | TRBD2 | TRBV7-2
TGCAGCGTGGAGGGACAGGGGACTGGCGGCTACACCTTC | CSVEGQGTGGYTF | TRBJ1-2 | . | TRBD1 | TRBV29-1
TGCAGTGCTAGATCTAAATTTTGGGCGTTCTTC | CSARSKFWAFF | TRBJ2-1 | . | . | TRBV20-1
TGTGCCAGCAGCAAAACTACCGGACAGTATAGCAATCAGCCCCAGCATTTT | CASSKTTGQYSNQPQHF | TRBJ1-5 | few | . | TRBV7-8
TGTGCCAGCGGTTCTATGACAGGGGCCTACGAGCAGTACTTC | CASGSMTGAYEQYF | TRBJ2-7 | few | TRBD1 | TRBV6-2/TRBV6-3
TGTGCCAGCACCTCTCTCGGGACAGGGGGCGACGAGCAGTACTTC | CASTSLGTGGDEQYF | TRBJ2-7 | few | TRBD1 | TRBV5-5
TGTGCCAGCAGCTTAGATGGTCGTACAGGGTTAACCGGGGAGCTGTTTTTT | CASSLDGRTGLTGELFF | TRBJ2-2 | . | . | TRBV11-3
TGTGCCAGCAGCATGGTAGAATACAATGAGCAGTTCTTC | CASSMVEYNEQFF | TRBJ2-1 | . | . | TRBV7-2
TGTGCCAGCAGCATGGAGGCGGGACTAGCCGGAGATACGCAGTATTTT | CASSMEAGLAGDTQYF | TRBJ2-3 | . | TRBD2 | TRBV7-8
TGTGCCAGTATTAGCACCGAGACGAACACTGAAGCTTTCTTT | CASISTETNTEAFF | TRBJ1-1 | . | . | TRBV19
TGTGCTAGTGGTTTGACTAGGGCCCCGGTATTCGAGACCCAGTACTTC | CASGLTRAPVFETQYF | TRBJ2-5 | . | . | TRBV12-5
TGTGCCATCGGGACAGGGGATGGCTACACCTTC | CAIGTGDGYTF | TRBJ1-2 | . | TRBD1 | TRBV10-3
TGTGCCAGCAGCCCCCGGACTAGCGGGGGAGAGACCCAGTACTTC | CASSPRTSGGETQYF | TRBJ2-5 | . | TRBD2 | TRBV11-2
TGTGCCAGCACCGTAAACAATGAGCAGTTCTTC | CASTVNNEQFF | TRBJ2-1 | few | . | TRBV7-9
TGTGCCAGCAGCTTAGAGAGGTTCACCGGGGAGCTGTTTTTT | CASSLERFTGELFF | TRBJ2-2 | few | . | TRBV7-2
TGTGCCAGCAGCGGGGTGATCAATGAGCAGTTCTTC | CASSGVINEQFF | TRBJ2-1 | . | . | TRBV9
TGTGCCAGCAGTGATCTGACTAGCGGGGGGGTGAGTGAGCAGTTCTTC | CASSDLTSGGVSEQFF | TRBJ2-1 | . | TRBD2 | TRBV25-1
TGTGCCAGCAGTTACTTCCGGCCCTATAATTCACCCCTCCACTTT | CASSYFRPYNSPLHF | TRBJ1-6 | few | . | TRBV6-5
TGTGCCAGCAGCCAAAGGGGGCAGGTTTCGGGGGAGACCCAGTACTTC | CASSQRGQVSGETQYF | TRBJ2-5 | . | TRBD1 | TRBV4-2
TGTGCCAGCAGCCAGCTGAGGGCCACGGAGACCCAGTACTTC | CASSQLRATETQYF | TRBJ2-5 | few | . | TRBV3-1
TGCGCCAGCAGTCTCGATGTGGAAAACACCATATATTTT | CASSLDVENTIYF | TRBJ1-3 | . | . | TRBV5-1
TGCGCCAGCAGGAACAGGGGACCGAAGCAGTTCTTC | CASRNRGPKQFF | TRBJ2-1 | few | TRBD1 | TRBV5-1
TGTGCCACCGGCATCCAGGGCGCTGGGGCCAACGTCCTGACTTTC | CATGIQGAGANVLTF | TRBJ2-6 | few | . | TRBV27
TGCAGTGCTAGAGTACGGGCTATGAACACTGAAGCTTTCTTT | CSARVRAMNTEAFF | TRBJ1-1 | few | . | TRBV20-1
TGCGCCAGCAGCCGATCCCGGGACGGATTTTACAATGAGCAGTTCTTC | CASSRSRDGFYNEQFF | TRBJ2-1 | . | . | TRBV4-3
TGTGCCAGCAGCCTCAGGGCAGCAACTAATGAAAAACTGTTTTTT | CASSLRAATNEKLFF | TRBJ1-4 | . | . | TRBV7-9
TGTGCCAGCAGGCGACGGCAGGGTGAGCAGTTCTTC | CASRRRQGEQFF | TRBJ2-1 | . | . | TRBV12-3/TRBV12-4
TGCAGCGTTGGAGACGGCTTCAATCAGCCCCAGCATTTT | CSVGDGFNQPQHF | TRBJ1-5 | . | . | TRBV29-1
TGTGCCAGCAGGATGGCTAGCACAGATACGCAGTATTTT | CASRMASTDTQYF | TRBJ2-3 | few | . | TRBV6-1
TGTGCCAGCAGCTTAGCCCCCGACAGGGTTGGAAACACCATATATTTT | CASSLAPDRVGNTIYF | TRBJ1-3 | . | TRBD1 | TRBV7-8
TGTGCCATCAGCCTGACAACTAGCACAGATACGCAGTATTTT | CAISLTTSTDTQYF | TRBJ2-3 | . | . | TRBV10-3
TGTGCCAGCAGTTTCGTGGGTGTCAAGCGTCTTCACACAGATACGCAGTATTTT | CASSFVGVKRLHTDTQYF | TRBJ2-3 | few | . | TRBV12-3/TRBV12-4
TGTGCCAGCAGTCCCGGGACACCCGGGTGGGAGACCCAGTACTTC | CASSPGTPGWETQYF | TRBJ2-5 | . | . | TRBV6-6
TGTGCCAGCAGCCTAAGGACCGGCCGAAGGACCCAGTACTTC | CASSLRTGRRTQYF | TRBJ2-5 | . | . | TRBV5-6
TGCAGTGCTTGGGGACAGGGACATCAGCCCCAGCATTTT | CSAWGQGHQPQHF | TRBJ1-5 | . | TRBD1 | TRBV20-1
TGCAGCGTCGGACAGGGCAGGCGAGAGACCCAGTACTTC | CSVGQGRRETQYF | TRBJ2-5 | few | TRBD1 | TRBV29-1
TGCGCCAGCAGAGGGGGGTTAGAGGAGACCCAGTACTTC | CASRGGLEETQYF | TRBJ2-5 | . | . | TRBV4-1
TGTGCCAGCAGCCCCCTATCCGGGACAGGTTTCTATTCACCCCTCCACTTT | CASSPLSGTGFYSPLHF | TRBJ1-6 | few | TRBD1 | TRBV11-2
TGTGCTAGCAGCTTAGTGGAGGACAGGGCCCTTAATTCACCCCTCCACTTT | CASSLVEDRALNSPLHF | TRBJ1-6 | many | TRBD1 | TRBV7-7
TGTGCCAGACGGACAGGGGTTGTCGCAGATACGCAGTATTTT | CARRTGVVADTQYF | TRBJ2-3 | . | TRBD1 | TRBV6-2/TRBV6-3
TGTGCCAGCAGTACCCCCCGGGACAGGGTCCCTGGGGCCAACGTCCTGACTTTC | CASSTPRDRVPGANVLTF | TRBJ2-6 | few | TRBD1 | TRBV12-3/TRBV12-4
TGTGCCAGCAGCTTTGTCACGGGGTCCACAGATACGCAGTATTTT | CASSFVTGSTDTQYF | TRBJ2-3 | . | . | TRBV7-3
TGTGCCAGCAGTGTCCGGGACAGTCCCTACGAGCAGTACTTC | CASSVRDSPYEQYF | TRBJ2-7 | . | TRBD1 | TRBV6-1
TGTGCCAGCAGCCCAAATGGACAGAACACTGAAGCTTTCTTT | CASSPNGQNTEAFF | TRBJ1-1 | . | . | TRBV7-9
TGTGCCAGCAGCGGACAGGGGGCCGGTGAAAAACTGTTTTTT | CASSGQGAGEKLFF | TRBJ1-4 | few | TRBD1 | TRBV9
TGTGCCAGTAGCCCCTGGACAGGGCAACAAGAGACCCAGTACTTC | CASSPWTGQQETQYF | TRBJ2-5 | . | TRBD1 | TRBV19
TGCGCCAGCAGCTCCGAGACAGGGGCGGTGTCTTACTATGGCTACACCTTC | CASSSETGAVSYYGYTF | TRBJ1-2 | few | TRBD1 | TRBV4-3
TGTGCCAGCAGCTTCCGCCCGACCGTGACAGGGGACACTGAAGCTTTCTTT | CASSFRPTVTGDTEAFF | TRBJ1-1 | once | TRBD1 | TRBV7-9